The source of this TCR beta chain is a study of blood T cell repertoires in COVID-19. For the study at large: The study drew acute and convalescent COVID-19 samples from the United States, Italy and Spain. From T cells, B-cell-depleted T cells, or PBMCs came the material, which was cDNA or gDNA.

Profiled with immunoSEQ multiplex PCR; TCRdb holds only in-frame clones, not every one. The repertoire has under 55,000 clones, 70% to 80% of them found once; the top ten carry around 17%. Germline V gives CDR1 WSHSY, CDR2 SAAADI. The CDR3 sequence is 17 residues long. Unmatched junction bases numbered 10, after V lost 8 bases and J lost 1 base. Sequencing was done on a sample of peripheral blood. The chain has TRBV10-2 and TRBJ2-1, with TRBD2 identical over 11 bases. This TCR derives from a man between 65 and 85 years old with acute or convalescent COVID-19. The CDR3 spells CASSGLAASISYNEQFF. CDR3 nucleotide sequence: TGCGCCAGCTCGGGACTAGCGGCATCAATTTCCTACAATGAGCAGTTCTTC.